What follows are 19 T cell receptor beta chains derived from one specimen sequenced in a study of cytomegalovirus exposure and HLA in healthy donors. Profiling relied on immunoSEQ multiplex PCR, and the TCRdb table lists in-frame clones only, not all of them. The table has roughly 270,000 clones, roughly 88% seen once. The sequencing sample was made of PBMCs. All receptors come from a woman aged 18-29 years in good health and CMV-seronegative.

In regard to this clone: Other DNA sequences in the sample encode the same CDR3. As DNA, the CDR3 is TGTGCCAGCAGTTTATCTATTAGCGGGACCTACGAGCAGTACTTC. Amino acid sequence: CASSLSISGTYEQYF. The genes are TRBV27 and TRBJ2-7, with 8 nucleotides matching TRBD2. Germline trimming cut 0 bases from V and 2 bases from J; bases unmatched to any gene: 3. CDR1 MNHEY and CDR2 SMNVEV come from the germline V gene (reference sequence). This CDR3 region has 15 residues.

The chain links TRBV27 to TRBJ2-1; D not certain. The CDR3 is 14 residues long. Trimming shortened V by 2 bases and J by 5 bases, and 10 bases separated the two germline ends. Germline CDR1 and CDR2: MNHEY and SMNVEV (reference sequence). The CDR3 nucleotides read TGTGCCAGCAGTTTAGGGTATAGCAACAATGAGCAGTTCTTC. As protein: CASSLGYSNNEQFF.

The gene calls are TRBV21-1 and TRBJ1-4. TRBV21-1 is designated a pseudogene. This CDR3 contains 14 residues. The chain's CDR3 is CASSEDREGEKLFF. The CDR3 nucleotides are TGTGCCAGCAGCGAAGACAGGGAGGGCGAAAAACTGTTTTTT.

In this sample, this clone turned up a few times. The CDR3 sequence: CASSLWSGGYEQYF. Here the CDR3 DNA reads TGTGCCAGCAGCTTATGGTCGGGGGGGTACGAGCAGTACTTC. The chain carries TRBV11-2 and TRBJ2-7; TRBD2 aligns across 8 bases. The CDR3 has 14 amino acids. Trimming took 2 bases from V and 4 from J; bases not matched to a gene: 4. CDR1 and CDR2 (germline): SGHAT, FQNNGV.

The rearrangement links TRBV19 to TRBJ2-7; 10 bases are a match to TRBD1. V lost 5 bases, J lost 3 bases, and 4 bases stayed unmatched. The germline V gene has CDR1 LNHDA and CDR2 SQIVND (reference sequence). There are 14 residues in the CDR3. The CDR3 DNA sequence: TGTGCCAGTAGTTTCGGGGACAGGGGCTACGAGCAGTACTTC. It is translated as CASSFGDRGYEQYF.

The rearrangement uses TRBV6-5 and TRBJ2-7, with 7 bases matching TRBD2. Germline CDR1 MNHEY, CDR2 SVGAGI. CDR3 length: 13 amino acids. The ends lost 8 bases at V and 6 bases at J; junction bases unmatched: 10. CDR3 sequence: CASRAGEAAEQYF. CDR3 coding DNA: TGTGCCAGCCGCGCGGGAGAGGCCGCCGAGCAGTACTTC.

The gene calls are TRBV7-3 and TRBJ2-1; TRBD2 matches 7 bases. In germline, CDR1 is SGHTA, CDR2 FQGTGA. V shed 5 bases and J 6 bases; nucleotides not matched to a gene: 13. The CDR3 has 16 residues. This CDR3 is CASSLLASGGSNEQFF. The CDR3 DNA follows: TGTGCCAGCAGCCTGCTCGCTAGCGGAGGTAGCAATGAGCAGTTCTTC.

The chain employs TRBV5-1 and TRBJ2-2; D gene unclear. The CDR3 has 15 amino acids. In germline, CDR1 is SGHRS, CDR2 YFSETQ. With 6 bases removed from V and 5 bases from J, the gap between germline ends came to 17 bases. The CDR3 here is CASTSPNFGTGELFF. CDR3 coding DNA: TGCGCCAGCACCTCACCAAACTTCGGGACCGGGGAGCTGTTTTTT. The whole variable domain, remainder taken from reference TRBV5-1 and TRBJ2-2, is KAGVTQTPRYLIKTRGQQVTLSCSPISGHRSVSWYQQTPGQGLQFLFEYFSETQRNKGNFPGRFSGRQFSNSRSEMNVSTLELGDSALYLCASTSPNFGTGELFFGEGSRLTVL.

The chain employs TRBV25-1 and TRBJ2-1; TRBD2 matches 7 bases. Germline V lookup: CDR1 MGHDK, CDR2 SYGVNS. CDR3 size: 13 residues. The trim removed 8 bases at V and 4 bases at J, leaving 5 bases unmatched. The CDR3 region is CASGLGRYNEQFF. DNA for the CDR3: TGTGCCAGCGGACTAGGGAGATACAATGAGCAGTTCTTC.

This rearrangement joins TRBV10-2 to TRBJ2-7; TRBD2 aligns across 11 bases. The junction had 5 bases not matched to a gene; V was cut back by 6 bases and J by 4 bases. Germline CDR1 is WSHSY and CDR2 is SAAADI. This CDR3 comprises 14 residues. The CDR3 DNA is TGCGCCAGCAGGTTAGCGGGAGGGCCTTACGAGCAGTACTTC. Amino acid sequence: CASRLAGGPYEQYF.

The genes are TRBV13 and TRBJ2-1; 8 bases are shared with TRBD2. After removal of 6 bases from V and 4 bases from J, the junction contained 14 bases not matched to a gene. The CDR3 extends over 17 amino acids. CDR1 PRHDT and CDR2 FYEKMQ come from the germline V gene (reference sequence). The CDR3 bases are TGTGCCAGCAGGAATGGTGGCGCGGGGGGCCGGTACAATGAGCAGTTCTTC. It specifies CASRNGGAGGRYNEQFF.

This chain joins TRBV28 and TRBJ2-1; unclear D gene. In germline, CDR1 is MDHEN, CDR2 SYDVKM. The CDR3 runs 14 residues. With 6 bases removed from V and 5 bases from J, the gap between germline ends came to 14 bases. Here the CDR3 DNA reads TGTGCCAGCAGGGCTCGAAAACAAGACAATGAGCAGTTCTTC. Its translation: CASRARKQDNEQFF.

The chain is built from TRBV6-5 and TRBJ2-3; D ambiguous. This CDR3 comprises 13 residues. Germline V gives CDR1 MNHEY, CDR2 SVGAGI. V was shortened by 6 bases and J by 0 bases, with 7 bases between the two germline ends. The CDR3 coding sequence is TGTGCCAGCAGCCTCCAGAGCACAGATACGCAGTATTTT. It is translated as CASSLQSTDTQYF.

This clone has a single count. The chain carries TRBV5-1 and TRBJ2-6, with 8 bases identical to TRBD1. With V trimmed by 5 bases and J by 0 bases, 7 bases remained unmatched. CDR1 is SGHRS, CDR2 YFSETQ, per germline. CDR3 length equals 17 residues. The CDR3 region is CASRAGQVTSGANVLTF. The CDR3, as DNA: TGCGCCAGCAGGGCGGGACAGGTGACCTCTGGGGCCAACGTCCTGACTTTC. Full variable domain (remainder filled in from reference TRBV5-1 and TRBJ2-6): KAGVTQTPRYLIKTRGQQVTLSCSPISGHRSVSWYQQTPGQGLQFLFEYFSETQRNKGNFPGRFSGRQFSNSRSEMNVSTLELGDSALYLCASRAGQVTSGANVLTFGAGSRLTVL.

V is TRBV7-8 and J is TRBJ1-1, with D possibly matching TRBD1 (6 bases). Germline CDR1 is SGHVS and CDR2 is FQNEAQ. The CDR3 contains 16 residues. V was clipped by 0 bases and J by 2 bases, with 13 bases between them. The CDR3 is CASSLAGAVLNTEAFF. CDR3 DNA: TGTGCCAGCAGCTTAGCGGGGGCAGTCTTAAACACTGAAGCTTTCTTT. Full variable domain (missing parts from reference TRBV7-8 and TRBJ1-1): GAGVSQSPRYKVAKRGQDVALRCDPISGHVSLFWYQQALGQGPEFLTYFQNEAQLDKSGLPSDRFFAERPEGSVSTLKIQRTQQEDSAVYLCASSLAGAVLNTEAFFGQGTRLTVV.

V is TRBV11-2 and J is TRBJ2-1, with 10 bases aligning to TRBD2. Germline V lookup: CDR1 SGHAT, CDR2 FQNNGV. CDR3 length: 19 amino acids. The V and J ends lost 4 bases and 2 bases, in that order; junction bases with no gene match: 14. CDR3 bases: TGTGCCAGCAGCTCCTCGAGCGGGAGGGCCGTGGAACCCTACAATGAGCAGTTCTTC. Its translation is CASSSSSGRAVEPYNEQFF. Looking up the rest from reference TRBV11-2 and TRBJ2-1 gives the full variable domain: EAGVAQSPRYKIIEKRQSVAFWCNPISGHATLYWYQQILGQGPKLLIQFQNNGVVDDSQLPKDRFSAERLKGVDSTLKIQPAKLEDSAVYLCASSSSSGRAVEPYNEQFFGPGTRLTVL.

The genes are TRBV11-1 and TRBJ2-3; 9 nucleotides match TRBD2. Trimming removed 7 bases from V and 4 bases from J; junction bases left unmatched: 12. Germline V gives CDR1 SGHAT, CDR2 FQDESV (reference sequence). The CDR3 is 16 amino acids. The CDR3 sequence is CASTSLRASGADTQYF. In nucleotides, the CDR3 is TGTGCCAGCACCTCCCTGAGGGCTAGCGGGGCAGATACGCAGTATTTT.

This chain links TRBV7-2 with TRBJ2-7, with 9 nucleotides matching TRBD1. Looked up from germline, CDR1 is SGHTA and CDR2 is FQGNSA. Unmatched junction bases numbered 8, after V lost 5 bases and J lost 3 bases. This CDR3 region has 15 residues. The CDR3 protein is CASSAPGQGRYEQYF. The DNA of the CDR3 is TGTGCCAGCAGCGCACCGGGACAGGGCCGCTACGAGCAGTACTTC. Full variable domain (missing parts from reference TRBV7-2 and TRBJ2-7): GAGVSQSPSNKVTEKGKDVELRCDPISGHTALYWYRQSLGQGLEFLIYFQGNSAPDKSGLPSDRFSAERTGGSVSTLTIQRTQQEDSAVYLCASSAPGQGRYEQYFGPGTRLTVT.

The V and J genes are TRBV11-2 and TRBJ2-7, with 11 bases lining up with TRBD2. V lost 3 bases and J lost 4; bases outside the gene matches: 11. The CDR3 has 17 amino acids. Per the germline V gene, CDR1 is SGHAT and CDR2 is FQNNGV. The CDR3 reads CASSFRATSGRWYEQYF. CDR3 sequence (DNA): TGTGCCAGCAGCTTCCGCGCTACTAGCGGGAGATGGTACGAGCAGTACTTC. The full variable domain, completed using reference TRBV11-2 and TRBJ2-7, is EAGVAQSPRYKIIEKRQSVAFWCNPISGHATLYWYQQILGQGPKLLIQFQNNGVVDDSQLPKDRFSAERLKGVDSTLKIQPAKLEDSAVYLCASSFRATSGRWYEQYFGPGTRLTVT.